This TCR beta chain was recovered during a study of cytomegalovirus exposure and HLA in healthy donors. CDR3 length: 19 residues. Per germline, CDR1 SNHLY and CDR2 FYNNEI. V was trimmed by 11 bases and J by 0 bases, leaving 28 bases between them. General study results and limits: There were a few CMV-associated chains whose specificity for CMV antigens was confirmed in vitro. One variant, a missense change in DCLRE1C, was linked in a later analysis to TCR beta V- and J-gene trimming.

With regard to this clone: Its specificity is unknown.

It was with 60 Vbeta and 13 Jbeta primers that the PCR ran. Per the original data handling: An analysis that came later counted roughly 87 million unique TCR beta chains, roughly 11 million shared. Generated by immunoSEQ multiplex PCR, the TCRdb table keeps only in-frame clones and is missing some. V, J and clone size reflect that table, while D and trimming were determined from the DNA. The sample records roughly 160,000 clones, over 75% being singletons. Sequenced material: PBMCs. The TCR comes from a woman in her thirties in good health and CMV-seronegative. The rearrangement links TRBV2 to TRBJ2-2; D call uncertain. The CDR3 region is CAAKVLWSTEGANTGELFF. The CDR3 DNA is TGTGCCGCAAAGGTATTGTGGAGCACCGAAGGCGCGAACACCGGGGAGCTGTTTTTT.